This T cell receptor beta chain was captured in a study of chemoradiotherapy in HPV16-positive cancers. The CDR3 totals 15 residues. J gave up 3 bases and V 5 bases, and 5 bases lay outside the gene matches. Germline V gene data show CDR1 as SGHTA and CDR2 as FQGNSA. The table came from immunoSEQ multiplex PCR; TCRdb's copy has only in-frame clones and leaves some out. The top ten hold about 20% of the sample, which has thousands of clones, roughly 92% seen once. The chain employs TRBV7-2 and TRBJ2-1; 9 positions agree with TRBD2. The clonotype originates from a human donor with HPV-associated anogenital cancer. The sequences come from blood, collected from a patient who underwent chemoradiotherapy. CDR3 bases: TGTGCCAGCAGCGATCTAGCGGGGCACTACAATGAGCAGTTCTTC. It codes for CASSDLAGHYNEQFF.